This T cell receptor beta chain was sequenced in a study of shared clonotypes between healthy human individuals. Germline-derived CDR1 and CDR2 are SGHTA and FQGNSA. This CDR3 comprises 15 residues. As concerns this clone: What it binds is not known. One end of the junction does not line up with germline, which may come from a read error.

General study findings and limits: Read depth was anticipated to influence clonotype sharing among donors. The study generally estimated greater richness for naive than memory subsets.

TCRdb keeps only in-frame clones here, not all; method: immunoSEQ multiplex PCR. Among about 320,000 clones listed, more than 75% were seen once. The J gene is TRBJ2-1, the V gene TRBV7-2; D is unresolved. This receptor was obtained from a man younger than 30 in good health. Sequenced: memory CD8+ T cells sorted from blood. Subset: CD45RO+ cells pooled with CCR7-negative TemRA cells. CDR3 sequence reads: CASSLEGIAYNEQLF. The CDR3 nucleotides are TGTGCCAGCAGCTTAGAGGGAATCGCCTACAATGAGCAGCTCTTC.